The rows below give T cell receptor beta chains drawn from one sample of a study of beta chain features in type 1 diabetes. Assay used: immunoSEQ multiplex PCR; TCRdb lists only in-frame clones, some missing. The table includes some 250,000 clones, approximately 15% detected once. The sequencing sample was made of naive CD4+ T cells from blood. Receptors originate from a man aged 30-40 years with type 1 diabetes. CDR3s include the opening cysteine and the closing phenylalanine or tryptophan. The D gene is left open where the match is weak. Clone size is stated in some rows and not others, as once, few, many or a class when expanded.

d_gene | j_gene | abundance | v_gene | CDR3aa | CDR3nt
TRBD1 | TRBJ2-5 | - | TRBV6-1 | CAITTGAKETQYF | TGTGCCATCACGACAGGGGCGAAAGAGACCCAGTACTTC
TRBD1 | TRBJ2-5 | few | TRBV18 | CASSPGTDKETQYF | TGTGCCAGCTCACCAGGGACAGATAAAGAGACCCAGTACTTC
- | TRBJ2-3 | few | TRBV25-1 | CASSGTGGDTQYF | TGTGCCAGCAGTGGGACTGGGGGGGATACGCAGTATTTT
- | TRBJ1-2 | few | TRBV9 | CASSPSHPGSRANYGYTF | TGTGCCAGCAGCCCATCCCATCCGGGGAGTCGAGCTAACTATGGCTACACCTTC
TRBD1 | TRBJ1-2 | few | TRBV30 | CAWGRTGRGDGYTF | TGTGCCTGGGGACGGACAGGGAGGGGTGATGGCTACACCTTC
TRBD1 | TRBJ2-7 | - | TRBV2 | CASSEPDRGEQYF | TGTGCCAGCAGTGAGCCTGACAGGGGCGAGCAGTACTTC
- | TRBJ2-5 | few | TRBV6-1 | CASIIGEETQYF | TGTGCCAGCATAATAGGGGAAGAGACCCAGTACTTC
TRBD1 | TRBJ1-1 | - | TRBV9 | CASSGNRQGGNTEAFF | TGTGCCAGCAGCGGGAACCGACAGGGGGGGAACACTGAAGCTTTCTTT
- | TRBJ1-1 | - | TRBV6-5 | CASSWGQDTEAFF | TGTGCCAGCAGTTGGGGCCAGGACACTGAAGCTTTCTTT
TRBD1 | TRBJ1-1 | - | TRBV7-2 | CASSLAEYTGVTIGAFF | TGTGCCAGCAGCTTAGCGGAGTATACAGGGGTGACGATAGGAGCTTTCTTT
TRBD2 | TRBJ2-5 | - | TRBV27 | CASRDRLAGKETQYF | TGTGCCAGCAGAGACAGGCTAGCGGGGAAAGAGACCCAGTACTTC
- | TRBJ1-5 | few | TRBV5-6 | CASSLRHFNQPQHF | TGTGCCAGCAGCTTGAGACACTTCAATCAGCCCCAGCATTTT
TRBD2 | TRBJ2-5 | - | TRBV5-4 | CASSLESGRMETQYF | TGTGCCAGCAGCTTGGAGAGCGGGAGGATGGAGACCCAGTACTTC
TRBD1 | TRBJ2-7 | few | TRBV11-2 | CASSLESRGQGAQQYF | TGTGCCAGCAGCTTAGAGAGCCGGGGACAGGGGGCCCAGCAGTACTTC
- | TRBJ1-4 | - | TRBV25-1 | CASSDPTATNEKLFF | TGTGCCAGCAGTGACCCCACTGCAACTAATGAAAAACTGTTTTTT
- | TRBJ1-5 | few | TRBV5-1 | CASSLNGAVHQPQHF | TGCGCCAGCAGCTTGAATGGGGCTGTCCATCAGCCCCAGCATTTT
TRBD2 | TRBJ2-1 | few | TRBV18 | CASSPGGSGMYNEQFF | TGTGCCAGCTCCCCGGGAGGTTCCGGAATGTACAATGAGCAGTTCTTC
- | TRBJ1-2 | - | TRBV30 | CAWLPGNNYGYTF | TGTGCCTGGCTTCCGGGAAATAACTATGGCTACACCTTC
- | TRBJ2-1 | few | TRBV20-1 | CSARGGRGQFF | TGCAGTGCCAGAGGAGGTCGAGGGCAGTTCTTC
TRBD1 | TRBJ2-5 | few | TRBV5-1 | CASSTGQLSETQYF | TGCGCCAGCAGCACGGGACAGCTGTCAGAGACCCAGTACTTC
- | TRBJ2-3 | - | TRBV29-1 | CSAGSGDDTQYF | TGCAGCGCCGGGTCGGGGGACGATACGCAGTATTTT
- | TRBJ1-6 | - | TRBV5-1 | CASSPQGPSSYNSPLHF | TGCGCCAGCAGCCCACAGGGACCGAGCTCCTATAATTCACCCCTCCACTTT
TRBD2 | TRBJ2-3 | few | TRBV7-2 | CASSLLGLAGGTQYF | TGTGCCAGCAGCTTGTTGGGTCTAGCGGGAGGTACGCAGTATTTT
- | TRBJ1-4 | - | TRBV2 | CASRRGTSNEKLFF | TGTGCCAGCAGGCGAGGGACAAGTAATGAAAAACTGTTTTTT
- | TRBJ2-3 | - | TRBV9 | CASSLGLKTDTDTQYF | TGTGCCAGCAGCCTGGGACTCAAAACCGACACAGATACGCAGTATTTT
- | TRBJ1-2 | few | TRBV29-1 | CSVAVVGAIGYTF | TGCAGCGTGGCTGTGGTGGGGGCGATTGGCTACACCTTC
- | TRBJ2-3 | - | TRBV15 | CATSREGSTTTDTQYF | TGTGCCACCAGCAGAGAGGGTAGCACTACCACAGATACGCAGTATTTT
- | TRBJ2-5 | few | TRBV6-1 | CASSPSGSQETQYF | TGTGCCAGCAGTCCCTCCGGGAGTCAAGAGACCCAGTACTTC
- | TRBJ1-6 | few | TRBV7-9 | CASSWTDNSPLHF | TGTGCCAGCAGCTGGACAGACAATTCACCCCTCCACTTT
- | TRBJ1-4 | - | TRBV4-2 | CASSQGTVGNEKLFF | TGTGCCAGCAGCCAAGGGACAGTGGGTAATGAAAAACTGTTTTTT
- | TRBJ2-3 | few | TRBV9 | CASSVAPTSTDTQYF | TGTGCCAGCAGCGTAGCTCCGACTAGCACAGATACGCAGTATTTT
TRBD1 | TRBJ1-2 | - | TRBV30 | CAWTRQGAAGYTF | TGTGCCTGGACTAGACAGGGGGCCGCGGGCTACACCTTC
TRBD1 | TRBJ2-1 | - | TRBV2 | CASQDRWSQPSYNEQFF | TGTGCCAGCCAGGACAGGTGGTCACAACCCTCCTACAATGAGCAGTTCTTC
- | TRBJ1-5 | few | TRBV19 | CASSLRGGIQPQHF | TGTGCCAGTAGCCTCCGTGGGGGGATTCAGCCCCAGCATTTT
- | TRBJ2-7 | - | TRBV5-4 | CASSLTGSHEQYF | TGTGCCAGCAGCTTAACAGGGAGCCACGAGCAGTACTTC
TRBD1 | TRBJ1-1 | - | TRBV4-1 | CASSPGQGPNTEAFF | TGCGCCAGCAGCCCGGGACAGGGCCCGAACACTGAAGCTTTCTTT
- | TRBJ2-7 | few | TRBV10-3 | CAIRQGPEQYF | TGTGCCATCAGACAGGGTCCTGAGCAGTACTTC
TRBD2 | TRBJ2-3 | - | TRBV11-2 | CASSLAGGRGDTQYF | TGTGCCAGCAGCCTAGCGGGAGGGCGGGGAGATACGCAGTATTTT
TRBD2 | TRBJ2-3 | - | TRBV4-1 | CASGLAGADTQYF | TGCGCCAGCGGACTAGCGGGAGCAGATACGCAGTATTTT
TRBD1 | TRBJ2-7 | few | TRBV5-1 | CASSSGGPPYEQYF | TGCGCCAGCTCATCAGGGGGACCACCCTACGAGCAGTACTTC
TRBD1 | TRBJ1-2 | - | TRBV30 | CAWSARQGPRGYTF | TGTGCCTGGAGTGCACGACAGGGGCCTCGAGGCTACACCTTC
- | TRBJ2-7 | - | TRBV2 | CASSVGLPSKNEQYF | TGTGCCAGCAGTGTCGGACTTCCCTCCAAAAACGAGCAGTACTTC
TRBD2 | TRBJ2-3 | - | TRBV11-3 | CASSPRLAGGYDLGTDTQYF | TGTGCCAGCAGCCCTCGACTAGCGGGGGGCTACGATCTAGGCACAGATACGCAGTATTTT
TRBD2 | TRBJ2-3 | few | TRBV19 | CASSTVSGGATDTQYF | TGTGCCAGTAGTACGGTTAGCGGGGGGGCCACAGATACGCAGTATTTT
- | TRBJ2-7 | - | TRBV7-2 | CASSLFQGLYEQYF | TGTGCCAGCAGCCTTTTCCAGGGGCTTTACGAGCAGTACTTC
TRBD1 | TRBJ2-7 | few | TRBV4-2 | CASSEGQGAYEQYF | TGTGCCAGCAGCGAAGGACAGGGGGCCTACGAGCAGTACTTC